This T cell receptor beta chain was sequenced for a study of T-cell reconstitution after alpha-beta-depleted transplantation in children. A library of TCRbeta sequences, prepared with unique molecular identifiers, was generated. MiXCR, applied by TCRdb to the PCR reads, yields one record per CDR3 protein. The top ten hold approximately 2.1% of the sample, which has a few hundred thousand distinct CDR3 sequences, roughly 13% seen once. Study-level results: T-cell numbers and diversity, one year after transplant, stemmed largely from T cells that were newly produced. At around two months after transplant, the alpha-beta T cells were reportedly derived from several hundred expanded clones that came from non-depleted graft cells.

A note on this clonotype: As yet, its antigen is unknown.

The CDR3 is made up of 16 amino acids. The V gene lost 4 bases and the J gene lost 3 bases, with 19 bases spanning the gap. The V gene's germline CDR1 is MNHEY and CDR2 SVGAGI. Sequences were derived from PBMCs, mostly from graft donor cells, sampled 360 days after TCRalphabeta/CD19-depleted stem cell transplant. V gene TRBV6-5 combines with J gene TRBJ2-7; the D gene could be TRBD1 or TRBD2 (5 bases each). This TCR came from a male patient younger than 18 who had a stem cell transplant for acute myeloid leukemia, so the T cells may come from the graft donor. The CDR3 is CASSFYPPGRNYEQYF. The CDR3 DNA reads as TGTGCCAGCAGTTTCTATCCCCCGGGACGGAACTACGAGCAGTACTTC.